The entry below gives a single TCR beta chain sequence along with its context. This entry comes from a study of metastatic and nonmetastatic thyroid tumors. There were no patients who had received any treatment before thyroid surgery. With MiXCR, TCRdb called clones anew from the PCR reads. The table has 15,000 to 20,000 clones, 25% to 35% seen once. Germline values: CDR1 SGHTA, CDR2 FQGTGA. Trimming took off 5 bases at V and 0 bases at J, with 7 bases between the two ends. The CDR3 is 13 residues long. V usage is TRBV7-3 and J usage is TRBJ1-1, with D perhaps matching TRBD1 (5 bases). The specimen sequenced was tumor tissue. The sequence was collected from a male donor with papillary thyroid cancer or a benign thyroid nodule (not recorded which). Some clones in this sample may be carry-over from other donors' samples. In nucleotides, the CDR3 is TGTGCCAGCAGCGAGACAGTGAACACTGAAGCTTTCTTT. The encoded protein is CASSETVNTEAFF. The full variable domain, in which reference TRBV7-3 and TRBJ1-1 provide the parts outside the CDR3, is GAGVSQTPSNKVTEKGKYVELRCDPISGHTALYWYRQSLGQGPEFLIYFQGTGAADDSGLPNDRFFAVRPEGSVSTLKIQRTERGDSAVYLCASSETVNTEAFFGQGTRLTVV.